This is a list of T cell receptor beta chains from one sample in a study of blood T cell repertoires in COVID-19. Clones were read by immunoSEQ multiplex PCR, and TCRdb kept only the in-frame ones, dropping some. The sample consists of under 200,000 clones, about 90% of them appearing once. The source material was peripheral blood. The receptors originated from a woman in her sixties with COVID-19, enrolled during active disease. CDR3s include the opening cysteine and the closing phenylalanine or tryptophan. A D gene is named only where the DNA matches it firmly. The size entry is marked missing in some rows and otherwise reads once, few, many or a size class.

clone_size d_call j_call cdr3_length v_call cdr3_aa cdr3_nt
NA NA TRBJ1-5 14 TRBV6-6 CASSYSGGNQPQHF TGTGCCAGCAGTTACTCGGGCGGCAATCAGCCCCAGCATTTT
once NA TRBJ1-6 15 TRBV7-2 CASSLDRNLGSPLHF TGTGCCAGCAGCTTAGATCGGAATCTAGGATCACCCCTCCACTTT
NA TRBD2 TRBJ2-7 16 TRBV28 CASSKLLAGGLDEQYF TGTGCCAGCAGTAAACTACTAGCGGGAGGGCTTGACGAGCAGTACTTC
NA TRBD2 TRBJ2-7 18 TRBV15 CATSRESPGLAGAYEQYF TGTGCCACCAGCAGAGAATCCCCGGGACTAGCGGGAGCCTACGAGCAGTACTTC
NA NA TRBJ2-5 14 TRBV11-2 CASSLGVREETQYF TGTGCCAGCAGCTTAGGTGTAAGGGAGGAGACCCAGTACTTC
NA TRBD1 TRBJ2-7 13 TRBV18 CASSPTGTGDQYF TGTGCCAGCTCACCAACGGGGACAGGGGACCAGTACTTC
NA TRBD2 TRBJ2-5 16 TRBV6-6 CASRLLTSGWQETQYF TGTGCCAGCAGACTCTTGACTAGCGGGTGGCAAGAGACCCAGTACTTC
once TRBD1 TRBJ2-7 13 TRBV10-3 CAITQGQGSEQYF TGTGCCATCACCCAGGGACAGGGTTCCGAGCAGTACTTC
NA NA TRBJ2-2 14 TRBV5-8 CASSRQVVSGELFF TGTGCCAGCAGCCGGCAGGTAGTTTCCGGGGAGCTGTTTTTT
NA TRBD2 TRBJ2-5 15 TRBV11-3 CASSGSGRAVETQYF TGTGCCAGCAGCGGTAGCGGGAGGGCCGTTGAGACCCAGTACTTC
few TRBD1 TRBJ1-4 15 TRBV4-3 CASSHSTGTNEKLFF TGCGCCAGCAGCCATTCGACAGGGACTAATGAAAAACTGTTTTTT